These 12 T cell receptor beta chains originate from one sample sequenced in a study of cytomegalovirus exposure and HLA in healthy donors. The PCR contained 60 Vbeta and 13 Jbeta primers. Clones were read by immunoSEQ multiplex PCR, and TCRdb kept only the in-frame ones, dropping some. The table lists tens of thousands of clones, around 77% of them singletons. The sample taken for sequencing was PBMCs. All receptors derive from a man aged 25 to 45 in good health and CMV-seronegative.

This sequence joins TRBV2 and TRBJ2-2, with 7 bases identical to TRBD2. Trimming cost V 6 bases and J 5 bases; bases outside gene matches: 9. Germline CDR1 SNHLY, CDR2 FYNNEI. The CDR3 length is 15 residues. CDR3 sequence: CASSRGTTGTGELFF. The CDR3 DNA reads as TGTGCCAGCAGCCGCGGGACTACGGGGACCGGGGAGCTGTTTTTT.

This chain connects TRBV2 to TRBJ1-2; 9 bases match TRBD1. The ends lost 6 bases at V and 3 bases at J; junction bases unmatched: 8. CDR1 and CDR2 (germline): SNHLY, FYNNEI. The CDR3 loop spans 15 amino acids. CDR3 DNA sequence: TGTGCCAGCAGGGGGGACAGGGAGTACGACTATGGCTACACCTTC. Translated: CASRGDREYDYGYTF.

The chain has TRBV19 and TRBJ1-2, with 9 bases matching TRBD1. Losses at the gene ends were 6 bases for V and 4 bases for J; bases not matched to a gene: 6. CDR1 LNHDA and CDR2 SQIVND come from the germline V gene (reference sequence). CDR3 length equals 14 residues. CDR3 nucleotides: TGTGCCAGTAGCCAAGGACAGGGGTTCTATGGCTACACCTTC. This translates into CASSQGQGFYGYTF.

The J gene is TRBJ2-7, the V gene TRBV4-3; tentative D call: TRBD1 (5 bases). The CDR3 runs 16 residues. The germline CDR1 and CDR2 sequences are LGHNA and YSLEER. Trimming cost V 0 bases and J 3 bases, with 15 bases left between them. The CDR3 sequence: CASSQEFPDTIYEQYF. CDR3 coding DNA: TGCGCCAGCAGCCAAGAATTTCCGGACACGATCTACGAGCAGTACTTC.

The sample holds one count of this clone. The J gene is TRBJ1-1, the V gene TRBV6-5; D may be TRBD1 (5 bases). This CDR3 region has 14 residues. Per the germline V gene, CDR1 is MNHEY and CDR2 is SVGAGI. V dropped 6 bases and J dropped 1 base, with 12 bases sitting between them. In DNA form, the CDR3 reads TGTGCCAGCAGGGAGGGACTTCGGAACACTGAAGCTTTCTTT. This gives the protein CASREGLRNTEAFF.

This clone was recorded only once. This chain uses TRBV11-2 with TRBJ2-1; D not resolved. The CDR3 is 16 amino acids. V dropped 5 bases and J dropped 0 bases, with 14 bases sitting between them. Germline V gene sequence: CDR1 SGHAT, CDR2 FQNNGV. The CDR3 DNA is TGTGCCAGCAGCCTCCTGAGTCCTAGCTCCTACAATGAGCAGTTCTTC. Translating it yields CASSLLSPSSYNEQFF.

This chain uses TRBV7-2 with TRBJ2-2; 9 bases fit TRBD1. J lost 4 bases, V lost 1 base, and 7 bases had no gene match. Germline V lookup: CDR1 SGHTA, CDR2 FQGNSA. This CDR3 is 17 amino acids long. The CDR3 sequence: CASSLVGTGRVTGELFF. CDR3 sequence (DNA): TGTGCCAGCAGCTTAGTGGGGACAGGGCGTGTCACCGGGGAGCTGTTTTTT.

V is TRBV28 and J is TRBJ1-3; the D gene is possibly TRBD1 (6 bases). The CDR3 loop spans 14 amino acids. The germline V gene encodes CDR1 MDHEN and CDR2 SYDVKM. The ends were cut back, 3 bases at V and 5 bases at J, with 11 bases in the middle. This CDR3 reads CASSLSGQRNTIYF. The CDR3 DNA reads TGTGCCAGCAGTTTGTCCGGACAGCGAAACACCATATATTTT.

V usage is TRBV6-5 and J usage is TRBJ2-1; 10 bases agree with TRBD1. The CDR3 is 14 residues long. J lost 6 bases, V lost 6 bases, and 5 bases had no gene match. Germline values: CDR1 MNHEY, CDR2 SVGAGI. This CDR3 is CASRPGQGTNEQFF. The CDR3 DNA reads TGTGCCAGCAGACCGGGACAGGGGACCAATGAGCAGTTCTTC.

In its sample, this clone was seen a few times. V is TRBV7-8 and J is TRBJ1-2; D is undetermined. CDR1 and CDR2 (germline): SGHVS, FQNEAQ. The CDR3 totals 15 residues. V gave up 0 bases and J gave up 4 bases, with 12 bases separating them. The CDR3 loop reads CASSLAMSGAYGYTF. CDR3 sequence (DNA): TGTGCCAGCAGCTTAGCTATGTCGGGAGCCTATGGCTACACCTTC.

V is TRBV11-2 and J is TRBJ2-1, with TRBD2 matching over 10 bases. Trimming cost V 2 bases and J 8 bases; bases outside gene matches: 6. The germline gives CDR1 SGHAT, CDR2 FQNNGV. This CDR3 is 15 amino acids long. The CDR3: CASSLIPSGSYEQFF. The DNA of the CDR3 is TGTGCCAGCAGCTTAATACCTAGCGGGAGCTATGAGCAGTTCTTC.

The V call is TRBV5-6, the J call TRBJ1-1, with D possibly matching TRBD1 (6 bases). The CDR3 length is 17 residues. V was trimmed by 4 bases and J by 6 bases, leaving 25 bases between them. Germline V gene lookup returns CDR1 SGHDT and CDR2 YYEEEE. The CDR3 DNA sequence: TGTGCCAGCAGCCCTAAGCGGCAGGGGATGAGAGGGGCTGAAGCTTTCTTT. It codes for CASSPKRQGMRGAEAFF.